These 26 T cell receptor beta chains share one sample of origin, sequenced in a study of CD8 T cells in ankylosing spondylitis. Study outcomes and limitations: Characteristic of ankylosing spondylitis blood, it appeared, was a TCR beta motif comprising about 8 highly homologous variants.

Which antigens these TCRs recognize remains unknown. TCRdb re-analysed the 5' RACE reads in MiXCR, keeping a single row per CDR3 protein. Found here are some 100,000 distinct CDR3 sequences, about 9% of them singletons; the top ten hold approximately 30%. Sequenced material: blood, either unsorted or a sorted T cell fraction (not recorded which). The receptors here all came from a male donor with ankylosing spondylitis.

The table lists this clonotype with a few counts. The chain combines TRBV11-2 with TRBJ2-7; D is unresolved. Germline loops: CDR1 SGHAT, CDR2 FQNNGV. The CDR3 is made up of 14 amino acids. Trimming took 1 base from V and 3 from J, leaving 10 bases between them. DNA for the CDR3: TGTGCCAGCAGCTTAGGAGTAAACCGCTACGAGCAGTACGTC. Translation gives CASSLGVNRYEQYV.

The chain uses TRBV12-3 or TRBV12-4 and TRBJ2-3; D is uncertain. The V and J ends lost 11 bases and 4 bases respectively, with 10 bases between them. The CDR3 sequence is 11 residues long. CDR3 sequence (DNA): TGTGCCGTGCTCCTAGCAGATACGCAGTATTTT. As protein: CAVLLADTQYF.

At least ten counts were recorded for this clonotype. This rearrangement joins TRBV7-9 to TRBJ2-1, with a weak D call TRBD1 (5 bases). CDR1 is SEHNR and CDR2 is FQNEAQ in the germline V gene (reference sequence). Trimming cost V 1 base and J 0 bases, with 10 bases left between them. This CDR3 region has 16 residues. The CDR3 protein is CASSLGGVSSYNEQFF. As DNA, the CDR3 is TGTGCCAGCAGCTTAGGGGGCGTTAGCTCCTACAATGAGCAGTTCTTC.

This rearrangement joins TRBV29-1 to TRBJ2-1; 9 nucleotides align to TRBD2. Losses at the gene ends were 2 bases for V and 9 bases for J; bases not matched to a gene: 8. The CDR3 extends over 14 amino acids. The V gene's germline CDR1 is SQVTM and CDR2 ANQGSEA. CDR3 residues: CSVEKGSGSVEQFF. The CDR3 DNA follows: TGCAGCGTTGAAAAGGGTAGCGGGAGTGTTGAGCAGTTCTTC.

By sample share, this clonotype is medium-sized. The genes are TRBV27 and TRBJ2-3; 8 nucleotides line up with TRBD2. Germline loops: CDR1 MNHEY, CDR2 SMNVEV (reference sequence). The ends lost 5 bases at V and 6 bases at J; junction bases unmatched: 13. This CDR3 has 16 residues. The CDR3 is CASSPSKAGVPDTQYF. The CDR3 bases are TGTGCCAGCAGTCCCTCTAAAGCGGGAGTGCCGGATACGCAGTATTTT.

The chain combines TRBV12-3 or TRBV12-4 with TRBJ2-3; unclear D gene. The ends were cut back, 1 base at V and 13 bases at J, with 18 bases in the middle. The CDR3 spans 14 residues. The CDR3 is CASSLESSTMPKYF. In DNA form, the CDR3 reads TGTGCCAGCAGTTTAGAAAGTAGCACCATGCCGAAGTATTTT.

The rearrangement uses TRBV27 and TRBJ2-7, with D uncertain. The V gene lost 3 bases and the J gene lost 3 bases, with 6 bases spanning the gap. The CDR3 is 12 amino acids. Germline-derived CDR1 and CDR2 are MNHEY and SMNVEV (reference sequence). The CDR3 sequence: CASSLKVYEQYV. The CDR3 nucleotides read TGTGCCAGCAGTTTGAAGGTCTACGAGCAGTACGTC.

This chain joins TRBV7-8 and TRBJ2-1, with a weak D call TRBD1 (6 bases). The germline V gene has CDR1 SGHVS and CDR2 FQNEAQ. The CDR3 extends over 12 amino acids. V lost 4 bases and J lost 7, with 8 bases in between. The CDR3 coding sequence is TGTGCCAGCAGCTCCACAGGGAATGAGCAGTTCTTC. Amino acids: CASSSTGNEQFF.

J is TRBJ2-3 and V is TRBV2; D possibly corresponds to TRBD1 (6 bases). Looked up from germline, CDR1 is SNHLY and CDR2 is FYNNEI. The CDR3 is 11 amino acids. Trimming removed 11 bases at V and 8 bases at J, with 14 bases between. CDR3 protein: CAGRPGATQYF. The CDR3 nucleotides are TGTGCCGGTCGACCAGGGGCTACGCAGTATTTT.

Only a few counts were recorded for this clonotype. The chain combines TRBV2 with TRBJ1-5, with D hard to call. V was clipped by 4 bases and J by 4 bases, with 11 bases between them. The CDR3 spans 14 residues. Looked up from germline, CDR1 is SNHLY and CDR2 is FYNNEI. CDR3 coding DNA: TGTGCCAGCAGTGTGTCCGTAATTAATCAGCCCCAGCATTTT. It codes for CASSVSVINQPQHF.

This clonotype was seen many times. The chain links TRBV29-1 to TRBJ1-1; D gene ambiguous. Germline V gene sequence: CDR1 SQVTM, CDR2 ANQGSEA. V lost 7 bases and J lost 3, with 6 bases in between. The CDR3 has 10 residues. CDR3 coding DNA: TGCAGCGCTGGGGACACTGAAGCTTTCTTT. As protein: CSAGDTEAFF. Drawing the rest from reference TRBV29-1 and TRBJ1-1, the complete variable domain is SAVISQKPSRDICQRGTSLTIQCQVDSQVTMMFWYRQQPGQSLTLIATANQGSEATYESGFVIDKFPISRPNLTFSTLTVSNMSPEDSSIYLCSAGDTEAFFGQGTRLTVV.

This clonotype was seen ten or more times. The chain recombines TRBV12-3 or TRBV12-4 with TRBJ2-5; 11 positions match TRBD2. Trimming removed 3 bases from V and 0 bases from J; junction bases left unmatched: 0. The CDR3 contains 15 residues. For the CDR3, the DNA is TGTGCCAGCAGTTTGACTAGCGGGAACCAAGAGACCCAGTACTTC. Its translation: CASSLTSGNQETQYF.

CDR3 coding DNA: TGTGCCAGCAGCCAAGATGCTGGCCTAGCGGCCAATGAGCAGTTCTTC. It encodes CASSQDAGLAANEQFF. The chain has TRBV3-1 and TRBJ2-1; 7 nucleotides match TRBD2. The CDR3 totals 16 residues. Looked up from germline, CDR1 is LGHDT and CDR2 is YNNKEL (reference sequence). The V and J ends lost 0 bases and 6 bases, in that order; junction bases with no gene match: 8.

The chain recombines TRBV27 with TRBJ2-7; either TRBD1 or TRBD2 may supply D (5 bases each). Germline V gene data show CDR1 as MNHEY and CDR2 as SMNVEV (reference sequence). V was trimmed by 4 bases and J by 0 bases, leaving 13 bases between them. The CDR3 has 15 residues. The CDR3 loop is CASSSRDLRSYEQYF. CDR3 DNA: TGTGCCAGCAGTTCCCGGGACCTCCGCTCCTACGAGCAGTACTTC.

This clonotype showed up many times. V and J are TRBV5-5 and TRBJ2-7; perhaps TRBD2 as D (5 bases). The CDR3 consists of 14 residues. V was cut by 7 bases and J by 0 bases, with 14 bases left in between. Germline CDR1 reads SGHKS; CDR2 reads YYEKEE (reference sequence). CDR3 bases: TGTGCCAGCTGTGGAGGACCAAGCTCCTACGAGCAGTACGTC. This gives the protein CASCGGPSSYEQYV.

The chain joins TRBV29-1 to TRBJ1-2; D not certain. The germline V gene has CDR1 SQVTM and CDR2 ANQGSEA. This CDR3 region has 13 residues. Trimming stripped 3 bases from V and 6 bases from J, with 14 bases between. CDR3 protein: CSVDGLELDGYTF. The CDR3 bases are TGCAGCGTTGACGGTCTGGAGTTGGATGGCTACACCTTC.

This clonotype was observed many times. This sequence joins TRBV28 and TRBJ2-2, with TRBD2 matching 7 bases. Per the germline V gene, CDR1 is MDHEN and CDR2 is SYDVKM. This CDR3 comprises 15 residues. With V trimmed by 3 bases and J by 5 bases, 6 bases remained unmatched. The CDR3 protein is CASSFPREWTGELFF. For the CDR3, the DNA is TGTGCCAGCAGTTTCCCGCGGGAGTGGACCGGGGAGCTGTTTTTT.

This clonotype was recorded many times. V and J are TRBV12-3 or TRBV12-4 and TRBJ2-2; D may be TRBD2 (5 bases). The CDR3 has 14 residues. The V end was cut by 6 bases, the J end by 3 bases, with 11 bases between. The DNA for the CDR3 is TGTGCCAGCAGCCGGGAACTCTACACCGGGGAGCTGTTTTTT. This translates into CASSRELYTGELFF.

In its sample, this clonotype was seen many times. V usage is TRBV7-9 and J usage is TRBJ2-1, with 13 nucleotides matching TRBD2. CDR1 SEHNR and CDR2 FQNEAQ come from the germline V gene (reference sequence). V lost 3 bases, J lost 7 bases, and 3 bases stayed unmatched. The CDR3 covers 15 residues. DNA for the CDR3: TGTGCCAGCAGCTTCAGGACTAGCGGGAGAAATGAGCAGTTCTTC. It translates to CASSFRTSGRNEQFF.

This clonotype came up a few times. The chain's CDR3 is CASSQDRGPGNTIYF. In nucleotides, the CDR3 is TGTGCCAGCAGTCAAGACAGGGGACCTGGAAACACCATATATTTT. The chain combines TRBV12-3 or TRBV12-4 with TRBJ1-3, with 8 bases that match TRBD1. Losses at the gene ends were 5 bases for V and 2 bases for J; bases not matched to a gene: 5. The CDR3 covers 15 residues.

The chain couples TRBV27 to TRBJ1-1; 8 nucleotides align to TRBD1. CDR1 and CDR2 from the germline V gene are MNHEY and SMNVEV (reference sequence). The CDR3 contains 15 residues. The V segment lost 5 bases and the J segment 2 bases; nucleotides outside the gene matches: 7. The CDR3 DNA reads TGTGCCAGCAGTCCGGCCGGGACAGGCAACACTGAAGCTTTCTTT. This translates into CASSPAGTGNTEAFF.

This clonotype was seen repeatedly, ten times or more. V and J are TRBV11-2 and TRBJ2-1; 8 bases fit TRBD2. Trimming removed 5 bases from V and 7 bases from J; junction bases left unmatched: 10. The CDR3 has 15 amino acids. Germline-derived CDR1 and CDR2 are SGHAT and FQNNGV. The CDR3 region is CASSGSGTGVNEQFF. As DNA, the CDR3 is TGTGCCAGCAGCGGTAGCGGGACTGGGGTGAATGAGCAGTTCTTC.

This clonotype has just a few counts. The rearrangement uses TRBV7-8 and TRBJ1-1, with D possibly matching TRBD1 (5 bases). V was cut by 1 base and J by 0 bases, with 9 bases left in between. This CDR3 is 15 amino acids long. Germline lookup yields CDR1 SGHVS and CDR2 FQNEAQ. The CDR3 is CASSLGWGMNTEAFF. The CDR3 region has the DNA TGTGCCAGCAGCTTAGGATGGGGGATGAACACTGAAGCTTTCTTT.

This clonotype was counted between two and nine times. The chain joins TRBV5-1 to TRBJ2-7; 9 bases map to TRBD1. The germline V gene has CDR1 SGHRS and CDR2 YFSETQ. V shed 3 bases and J 7 bases; nucleotides not matched to a gene: 8. This CDR3 is 14 amino acids long. CDR3 region: CASSWTGQGNEQYF. The CDR3 DNA reads as TGCGCCAGCAGCTGGACCGGACAGGGGAATGAGCAGTACTTC.

CDR3: CASSQGTGTEQYF. The CDR3 DNA is TGTGCCAGCAGCCAAGGGACAGGGACCGAGCAGTACTTC. This chain uses TRBV3-1 with TRBJ2-7; TRBD1 matches 8 bases. The germline gives CDR1 LGHDT, CDR2 YNNKEL (reference sequence). The length of the CDR3 is 13 residues. After removal of 1 base from V and 6 bases from J, the junction contained 2 bases not matched to a gene.

This clonotype was seen at least ten times. The chain joins TRBV29-1 to TRBJ2-7; no clear D gene. Trimming removed 6 bases at V and 0 bases at J, with 9 bases between. The CDR3 covers 12 residues. CDR1 is SQVTM and CDR2 is ANQGSEA in the germline V gene. CDR3 sequence (DNA): TGCAGCGTCCAGACAAACTCCTACGAGCAGTACGTC. Residues: CSVQTNSYEQYV.